This section outlines one T cell receptor beta chain sequence together with its context. The data were produced by immunoSEQ multiplex PCR, yet TCRdb's version contains in-frame clones alone and is incomplete. The sample has around 57,000 clones, just under 90% seen once; the top ten hold just under 8.5%. The data stem from a study of blood T cell repertoires in COVID-19. Germline V gene lookup returns CDR1 SGHAT and CDR2 FQNNGV. CDR3 length: 12 residues. J gave up 7 bases and V 5 bases, and 2 bases lay outside the gene matches. This chain links TRBV11-2 with TRBJ2-1; the match to TRBD1 covers 7 bases. This TCR derives from a human donor with active COVID-19. The donor label of this sample is uncertain. Input material: peripheral blood. The CDR3, as DNA: TGTGCCAGCAGCGTACAGGGGAATGAGCAGTTCTTC. Translating it yields CASSVQGNEQFF.